One sample yielded the 27 T cell receptor beta chains listed below, sequenced in a study of vaccination and CD4 T cells after COVID-19. The Oncomine TCR Beta short-read assay sequenced DNA from cultured CD4+ T cells. TCRdb itself ran the PCR reads through MiXCR, one entry per CDR3 protein. Here the sample spans about 14,000 distinct CDR3 sequences, 55% to 75% being singletons. The antigens of these receptors remain unknown. Stated treatment: approximately nine-day PBMC culture with coronavirus spike peptide pools or control peptides (ViraFEST assay). The sequenced sample was CD4+ T cells from blood, cultured in vitro. The receptors stem from a human donor who had recovered from COVID-19.

By share, this clonotype counts as medium-sized. This chain joins TRBV20-1 and TRBJ2-5; 8 positions match TRBD2. This CDR3 region has 15 residues. V dropped 5 bases and J dropped 1; count of bases not matched to a gene: 9. Looked up from germline, CDR1 is DFQATT and CDR2 is SNEGSKA (reference sequence). CDR3 sequence reads: CSAGPGGGLQETQYF. Written as DNA, the CDR3 is TGCAGTGCTGGCCCGGGGGGGGGGCTCCAAGAGACCCAGTACTTC.

The chain is built from TRBV5-1 and TRBJ1-6; TRBD1 aligns across 11 bases. Germline CDR1 reads SGHRS; CDR2 reads YFSETQ. This CDR3 comprises 14 residues. Losses at the gene ends were 7 bases for V and 10 bases for J; bases not matched to a gene: 7. The CDR3 DNA reads TGCGCCAGCTCCCCGGGGACAGGGGGATCACCCCTCCACTTT. This translates into CASSPGTGGSPLHF.

This clonotype was counted only a few times. V usage is TRBV20-1 and J usage is TRBJ1-5; D is perhaps TRBD1 (5 bases). V lost 3 bases and J 7 bases, leaving 16 bases between the germline ends. Germline V gene sequence: CDR1 DFQATT, CDR2 SNEGSKA (reference sequence). The CDR3 loop spans 14 amino acids. Here the CDR3 DNA reads TGCAGTGCTAGGGACGGGTCCCGGGGGCAGCCCCAGCATTTT. Translation: CSARDGSRGQPQHF.

This sequence joins TRBV7-9 and TRBJ1-1, with D hard to call. Germline CDR1 is SEHNR and CDR2 is FQNEAQ (reference sequence). The CDR3 has 11 residues. V lost 4 bases to trimming and J lost 10 bases, with 10 bases between them. The CDR3 sequence: CASSSLVRAFF. Written as DNA, the CDR3 is TGTGCCAGCAGCTCGTTGGTTCGAGCTTTCTTT.

The V gene is TRBV20-1, the J gene TRBJ1-1; tentative D call: TRBD1 (6 bases). V lost 0 bases to trimming and J lost 8 bases, with 13 bases between them. This CDR3 comprises 13 residues. Germline V gene sequence: CDR1 DFQATT, CDR2 SNEGSKA (reference sequence). The CDR3 is CSARDLIGQEAFF. The DNA of the CDR3 is TGCAGTGCTAGAGATCTCATTGGACAGGAAGCTTTCTTT.

The V and J genes are TRBV20-1 and TRBJ1-2; 7 bases are a match to TRBD1. Germline CDR1 DFQATT, CDR2 SNEGSKA (reference sequence). After removal of 8 bases from V and 8 bases from J, the junction contained 14 bases not matched to a gene. This CDR3 comprises 13 residues. The CDR3: CSTQTWDSGGYTF. The CDR3 nucleotides are TGCAGTACCCAGACTTGGGACAGTGGAGGCTACACCTTC.

The genes are TRBV7-2 and TRBJ1-5, with TRBD1 matching 8 bases. The V gene end was trimmed by 4 bases and the J gene end by 4 bases; junction bases not matched to a gene: 9. CDR1 is SGHTA and CDR2 is FQGNSA in the germline V gene. This CDR3 is 16 amino acids long. The CDR3 loop reads CASSSSAQGANQPQHF. In DNA form, the CDR3 reads TGTGCCAGCAGCTCATCTGCGCAGGGGGCGAATCAGCCCCAGCATTTT.

V gene TRBV28 combines with J gene TRBJ1-6; D call uncertain. The germline V gene encodes CDR1 MDHEN and CDR2 SYDVKM. The CDR3 has 15 residues. Trimming left V 6 bases short and J 3 bases short, with 12 bases between. For the CDR3, the DNA is TGTGCCAGCAGCCCCTTTGAGGTCTATAATTCACCCCTCCACTTT. Amino acid sequence: CASSPFEVYNSPLHF.

The gene calls are TRBV5-4 and TRBJ1-3, with TRBD1 identical over 8 bases. The CDR3 spans 13 residues. CDR1 SGHNT and CDR2 YYREEE come from the germline V gene (reference sequence). The junction had 5 bases not matched to a gene; V was cut back by 4 bases and J by 8 bases. As DNA, the CDR3 is TGTGCCAGCAGCCCAGGGGGCAAGGACACCATATATTTT. Its protein product is CASSPGGKDTIYF.

This clonotype was picked up one time. The chain employs TRBV7-2 and TRBJ2-5, with unresolved D. V dropped 2 bases and J dropped 0 bases, with 10 bases sitting between them. CDR3 size: 15 residues. Germline CDR1 reads SGHTA; CDR2 reads FQGNSA. The CDR3 here is CASSLRIGYQETQYF. CDR3 DNA: TGTGCCAGCAGCTTAAGAATCGGTTACCAAGAGACCCAGTACTTC.

This rearrangement joins TRBV28 to TRBJ2-5; 7 positions agree with TRBD2. The CDR3 sequence is 17 residues long. With 5 bases clipped from V and 1 base from J, the junction kept 13 bases outside the gene matches. The germline V gene encodes CDR1 MDHEN and CDR2 SYDVKM. The CDR3, as DNA: TGTGCCAGCAGTAAAAGGGAGGGTATCGTCTTCCAAGAGACCCAGTACTTC. Protein product: CASSKREGIVFQETQYF.

The chain combines TRBV20-1 with TRBJ2-7; 7 positions agree with TRBD1. The trim removed 5 bases at V and 6 bases at J, leaving 16 bases unmatched. The germline V gene encodes CDR1 DFQATT and CDR2 SNEGSKA (reference sequence). The CDR3 length is 15 residues. CDR3 coding DNA: TGCAGTGCTCCCCCAATTGACAGGGTACTGGGCGAGCAGTACTTC. The encoded protein is CSAPPIDRVLGEQYF.

V is TRBV24-1 and J is TRBJ1-2; 7 nucleotides match TRBD1. The CDR3 covers 14 residues. J lost 4 bases, V lost 3 bases, and 4 bases had no gene match. The germline V gene encodes CDR1 KGHDR and CDR2 SFDVKD. Here the CDR3 DNA reads TGTGCCACCAGTGATGACAGGGCGAGCTATGGCTACACCTTC. Translated, it gives CATSDDRASYGYTF.

The table lists this clonotype with a count of one. The chain links TRBV10-3 to TRBJ1-6; D is unclear. The CDR3 is 14 residues long. The ends were cut back, 9 bases at V and 3 bases at J, with 12 bases in the middle. Germline V lookup: CDR1 ENHRY, CDR2 SYGVKD. CDR3 nucleotides: TGTGCCATGGGCGGGGAGGACTATAATTCACCCCTCCACTTT. The encoded protein is CAMGGEDYNSPLHF.

The genes are TRBV3-1 and TRBJ2-5; D is unresolved. The CDR3 is 13 amino acids. V lost 4 bases, J lost 4 bases, and 10 bases lay in between. Per the germline V gene, CDR1 is LGHDT and CDR2 is YNNKEL (reference sequence). CDR3 residues: CASSRTRGETQYF. The CDR3 nucleotides are TGTGCCAGCAGCCGAACTCGAGGAGAGACCCAGTACTTC.

The V gene is TRBV5-1, the J gene TRBJ2-3; 14 bases align to TRBD2. CDR3 length equals 18 residues. The germline gives CDR1 SGHRS, CDR2 YFSETQ. The ends lost 2 bases at V and 2 bases at J; junction bases unmatched: 7. In DNA, the CDR3 is TGCGCCAGCAGCTTAGGGACTAGCGGGAGCACTCACACAGATACGCAGTATTTT. It is translated as CASSLGTSGSTHTDTQYF.

This rearrangement joins TRBV6-1 to TRBJ1-2, with D unclear. This CDR3 contains 14 residues. The V end was cut by 10 bases, the J end by 4 bases, with 19 bases between. Germline CDR1 reads MNHNS; CDR2 reads SASEGT. The CDR3 region is CATKPTGNIYGYTF. CDR3 coding DNA: TGTGCCACCAAACCGACGGGAAACATCTATGGCTACACCTTC.

This clonotype showed up just once. The chain uses TRBV7-6 and TRBJ2-5, with D perhaps TRBD1 or TRBD2 (5 bases each). The V end lost 5 bases, the J end lost 5 bases, and 15 bases lay between the germline ends. This CDR3 is built from 14 residues. Looked up from germline, CDR1 is SGHVS and CDR2 is FNYEAQ. CDR3 DNA sequence: TGTGCCAGCAGCCCAGATGGGGGAGTGGAGACCCAGTACTTC. Its protein product is CASSPDGGVETQYF.

The table lists this clonotype with a few counts. The chain is built from TRBV20-1 and TRBJ2-5, with TRBD2 matching over 9 bases. The CDR3 spans 15 residues. Trimming took 3 bases from V and 7 from J; bases not matched to a gene: 12. The germline CDR1 and CDR2 sequences are DFQATT and SNEGSKA (reference sequence). CDR3 residues: CSAREPLAGQRTQYF. In DNA form, the CDR3 reads TGCAGTGCTAGGGAGCCTCTAGCGGGACAGAGGACCCAGTACTTC.

The chain has TRBV19 and TRBJ2-5; the match to TRBD2 covers 14 bases. CDR1 LNHDA and CDR2 SQIVND come from the germline V gene (reference sequence). V trimming: 6 bases; J trimming: 4 bases; junction bases outside the gene matches: 4. There are 15 residues in the CDR3. This CDR3 is CASRPGLAGAETQYF. In nucleotides, the CDR3 is TGTGCCAGTAGACCGGGACTAGCGGGAGCAGAGACCCAGTACTTC.

This clonotype occurred a few times. The chain carries TRBV10-1 and TRBJ2-7, with TRBD2 matching 8 bases. Germline V gene sequence: CDR1 WNHNN, CDR2 SYGVQD (reference sequence). V lost 6 bases to trimming and J lost 4 bases; unmatched junction nucleotides: 8. This CDR3 comprises 14 residues. The CDR3 protein is CASSPGTGGYEQYF. DNA for the CDR3: TGCGCCAGCAGCCCGGGAACGGGGGGGTACGAGCAGTACTTC.

This clonotype was observed a few times. The rearrangement joins TRBV20-1 to TRBJ1-3; TRBD1 aligns across 7 bases. The germline CDR1 and CDR2 sequences are DFQATT and SNEGSKA (reference sequence). CDR3 length equals 14 residues. V lost 3 bases to trimming and J lost 8 bases; unmatched junction nucleotides: 10. The CDR3 protein is CSASHRTGRDTIYF. The CDR3 bases are TGCAGTGCTAGCCATCGGACAGGTCGGGACACCATATATTTT.

The V call is TRBV5-1, the J call TRBJ2-5, with D unresolved. The CDR3 runs 11 residues. The germline V and J ends were trimmed by 5 bases and 2 bases, with 4 bases remaining between them. Germline lookup yields CDR1 SGHRS and CDR2 YFSETQ. CDR3 sequence (DNA): TGCGCCAGCAGGGGTCAAGAGACCCAGTACTTC. It codes for CASRGQETQYF.

V usage is TRBV28 and J usage is TRBJ1-4, with 8 bases aligning to TRBD1. Germline lookup yields CDR1 MDHEN and CDR2 SYDVKM. Trimming took 5 bases from V and 17 from J; bases not matched to a gene: 10. There are 12 residues in the CDR3. The DNA for the CDR3 is TGTGCCAGCAGTGTGAAAGGACAGGGAGATTTTTTT. Its translation: CASSVKGQGDFF.

This clonotype occurred a few times. The chain combines TRBV6-2 or TRBV6-3 with TRBJ1-5; possible D gene TRBD1, 5 bases. Looked up from germline, CDR1 is MNHEY and CDR2 is SVGEGT. The CDR3 is 15 residues long. V was clipped by 4 bases and J by 2 bases, with 12 bases between them. The CDR3 DNA follows: TGTGCCAGCAGTTCTCCCGGGGGGGGCAATCAGCCCCAGCATTTT. This codes for CASSSPGGGNQPQHF.

J is TRBJ2-2 and V is TRBV25-1, with D hard to call. The V gene's germline CDR1 is MGHDK and CDR2 SYGVNS. V lost 8 bases and J 3 bases, leaving 7 bases between the germline ends. This CDR3 has 12 amino acids. In DNA form, the CDR3 reads TGTGCCAGCGCCCCGGACACCGGGGAGCTGTTTTTT. Its translation: CASAPDTGELFF.

The J gene is TRBJ2-1, the V gene TRBV7-3; the match to TRBD2 covers 11 bases. Germline values: CDR1 SGHTA, CDR2 FQGTGA. The CDR3 has 16 residues. V dropped 5 bases and J dropped 7; count of bases not matched to a gene: 10. CDR3 in DNA: TGTGCCAGCAGCCCCCAGACTAGCGGGATTGGGAATGAGCAGTTCTTC. Translating it yields CASSPQTSGIGNEQFF.